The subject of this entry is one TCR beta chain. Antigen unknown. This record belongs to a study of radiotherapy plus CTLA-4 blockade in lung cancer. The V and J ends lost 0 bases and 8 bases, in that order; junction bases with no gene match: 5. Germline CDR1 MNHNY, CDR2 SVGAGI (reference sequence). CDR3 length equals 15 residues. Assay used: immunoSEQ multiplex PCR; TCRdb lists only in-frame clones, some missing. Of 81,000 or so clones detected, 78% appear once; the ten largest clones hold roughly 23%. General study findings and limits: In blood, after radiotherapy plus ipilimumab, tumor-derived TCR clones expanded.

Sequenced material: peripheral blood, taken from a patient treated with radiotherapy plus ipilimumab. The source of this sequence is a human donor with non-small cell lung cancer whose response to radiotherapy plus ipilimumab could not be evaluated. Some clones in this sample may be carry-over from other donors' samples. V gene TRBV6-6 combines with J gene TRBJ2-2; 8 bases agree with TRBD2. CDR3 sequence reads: CASSYSGGGTGELFF. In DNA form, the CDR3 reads TGTGCCAGCAGTTACTCTGGCGGGGGGACTGGGGAGCTGTTTTTT.